Below are 24 T cell receptor beta chains sequenced from a single sample in a study of Graves' ophthalmopathy and Graves' hyperthyroidism. The study amplified TCR beta CDR3 regions using RNA transcripts. HTBI primers were used in a first-round RT-PCR, which preceded a second-round multiplex PCR. TCRdb redid the calling of the multiplex PCR reads with MiXCR, one entry per CDR3 protein. The sample records around 51,000 distinct CDR3 sequences, 50% being singletons. The specimen sequenced was peripheral blood. These receptors were obtained from an adult man with Graves' ophthalmopathy.

CDR3 sequence: CASRTGMTDTQYF. The CDR3 DNA is TGTGCCAGTCGGACAGGGATGACAGATACGCAGTATTTT. The chain has TRBV19 and TRBJ2-3; 8 nucleotides agree with TRBD1. CDR3 length equals 13 residues. CDR1 LNHDA and CDR2 SQIVND come from the germline V gene (reference sequence). V trimming: 8 bases; J trimming: 3 bases; junction bases outside the gene matches: 4.

The chain combines TRBV7-2 with TRBJ2-1; 10 bases agree with TRBD2. V shed 1 base, J shed 5 bases, and the junction held 8 bases outside the gene matches. CDR3 length equals 17 residues. Germline V gene sequence: CDR1 SGHTA, CDR2 FQGNSA. The CDR3 is CASSLESSGSLDNEQFF. The CDR3 region has the DNA TGTGCCAGCAGCTTAGAATCTAGCGGGAGTCTAGACAATGAGCAGTTCTTC.

The rearrangement joins TRBV7-8 to TRBJ2-3, with a tentative D call TRBD1 (7 bases). The CDR3 runs 16 residues. Germline lookup yields CDR1 SGHVS and CDR2 FQNEAQ. Trimming cost V 4 bases and J 2 bases, with 16 bases left between them. CDR3 loop: CASSSAGQFPTDTQYF. For the CDR3, the DNA is TGTGCCAGCAGCTCGGCGGGACAGTTCCCCACAGATACGCAGTATTTT.

This sequence joins TRBV5-4 and TRBJ2-3, with TRBD2 matching over 11 bases. Germline V gene data show CDR1 as SGHNT and CDR2 as YYREEE (reference sequence). After removal of 0 bases from V and 0 bases from J, the junction contained 0 bases not matched to a gene. CDR3 length: 16 amino acids. This CDR3 is CASSLGLAGSTDTQYF. CDR3 in DNA: TGTGCCAGCAGCTTGGGACTAGCGGGAAGCACAGATACGCAGTATTTT.

This clonotype was seen many times. One end of the junction fails to match germline, which may point to a read error. V is TRBV15 and J is TRBJ1-5; D possibly corresponds to TRBD1 (6 bases). The CDR3 sequence is 15 residues long. Germline CDR1 and CDR2: LNHNV and YYDKDF (reference sequence). CDR3 nucleotide sequence: TGTGCCACCAGCGGAGATGCGGGGGCGAATCAGCCCCAGCATTTT. This gives the protein CATSGDAGANQPQHF. The entire variable domain, with the rest obtained from reference TRBV15 and TRBJ1-5, is as follows: DAMVIQNPRYQVTQFGKPVTLSCSQTLNHNVMYWYQQKSSQAPKLLFHYYDKDFNNEADTPDNFQSRRPNTSFCFLDIRSPGLGDTAMYLCATSGDAGANQPQHFGDGTRLSIL.

Ten or more counts support this clonotype. The CDR3 sequence: CAISESLVPRDKADTEAFF. The CDR3 bases are TGTGCCATCAGTGAGTCTCTCGTACCGCGGGATAAGGCGGACACTGAAGCTTTCTTT. The rearrangement uses TRBV10-3 and TRBJ1-1, with D hard to call. CDR1 is ENHRY and CDR2 is SYGVKD in the germline V gene. The CDR3 sequence is 19 residues long. V lost 0 bases and J lost 3, with 23 bases in between.

The chain links TRBV11-2 to TRBJ2-3; TRBD2 might be the D (6 bases). This CDR3 comprises 15 residues. V dropped 0 bases and J dropped 1 base, with 8 bases sitting between them. Germline CDR1 and CDR2: SGHAT and FQNNGV. CDR3 nucleotides: TGTGCCAGCAGCTTAGACGGGAGCGGCACAGATACGCAGTATTTT. Translated: CASSLDGSGTDTQYF.

This clonotype was seen at least ten times. The chain recombines TRBV6-1 with TRBJ1-4; TRBD1 matches at 7 bases. Germline-derived CDR1 and CDR2 are MNHNS and SASEGT. CDR3 length: 17 amino acids. V lost 5 bases and J lost 3; bases outside the gene matches: 12. The CDR3 nucleotides read TGTGCCAGCAGTTACTACAGGGGTCCCTCCTCTAATGAAAAACTGTTTTTT. Protein product: CASSYYRGPSSNEKLFF.

This clonotype was detected ten times or more. A clone one base away is much larger, so this may be a read error. The chain joins TRBV20-1 to TRBJ1-1; 7 positions match TRBD1. This CDR3 region has 12 residues. Germline V gene sequence: CDR1 DFQATT, CDR2 SNEGSKA (reference sequence). CDR3 sequence reads: CSAPKGDSEASF. The DNA of the CDR3 is TGCAGTGCTCCAAAGGGGGACAGTGAAGCTTCCTTT.

About this clonotype: A much larger clonotype is one base distant, so this may be a read error. The chain combines TRBV6-5 with TRBJ2-7; 9 positions agree with TRBD1. CDR1 MNHEY and CDR2 SVGAGI come from the germline V gene. The CDR3 length is 15 residues. J lost 2 bases, V lost 5 bases, and 7 bases had no gene match. CDR3 protein: CASSPGTGNAYEQYF. In nucleotides, the CDR3 is TGTGCCAGCAGTCCCGGGACAGGGAACGCCTACGAGCAGTACTTC.

The chain employs TRBV20-1 and TRBJ1-5, with 7 bases identical to TRBD1. The CDR3 totals 13 residues. Germline CDR1 and CDR2: DFQATT and SNEGSKA (reference sequence). The CDR3: CSVRTGSNQPQHF. In DNA form, the CDR3 reads TGCAGCGTCCGGACAGGCAGCAATCAGCCCCAGCATTTT.

This clonotype is labeled as medium-sized (0.01 to 0.1%). The chain uses TRBV25-1 and TRBJ1-1, with TRBD1 matching over 7 bases. V lost 6 bases, J lost 3 bases, and 10 bases stayed unmatched. This CDR3 is built from 15 residues. Germline CDR1 MGHDK, CDR2 SYGVNS. CDR3 DNA: TGTGCCAGCAGCCCGACAGGGTTTGGGTACACTGAAGCTTTCTTT. Protein: CASSPTGFGYTEAFF.

This clonotype was recorded at least ten times. J is TRBJ2-3 and V is TRBV19, with TRBD2 matching over 14 bases. V shed 4 bases, J shed 3 bases, and the junction held 15 bases outside the gene matches. CDR3 length: 20 amino acids. Germline loops: CDR1 LNHDA, CDR2 SQIVND (reference sequence). The CDR3 bases are TGTGCCAGTAGTACCAACAGGGGACTAGCGGGAGTAACGGGAACAGATACGCAGTATTTT. Translation gives CASSTNRGLAGVTGTDTQYF.

The chain is built from TRBV19 and TRBJ2-7, with 10 bases lining up with TRBD1. V was clipped by 2 bases and J by 3 bases; unmatched bases: 4. The V gene's germline CDR1 is LNHDA and CDR2 SQIVND (reference sequence). CDR3 length equals 15 residues. CDR3 sequence: CASSIIGTGVYEQYF. As DNA, the CDR3 is TGTGCCAGTAGTATAATTGGGACAGGGGTCTACGAGCAGTACTTC.

The genes are TRBV25-1 and TRBJ2-1; TRBD2 agrees at 12 bases. The CDR3 is 14 amino acids. V dropped 6 bases and J dropped 7; count of bases not matched to a gene: 4. Germline values: CDR1 MGHDK, CDR2 SYGVNS. CDR3 nucleotide sequence: TGTGCCAGCAGCGGACTAGCGGGGAGGAATGAGCAGTTCTTC. This translates into CASSGLAGRNEQFF. Full variable domain (outside the CDR3, taken from reference TRBV25-1 and TRBJ2-1): EADIYQTPRYLVIGTGKKITLECSQTMGHDKMYWYQQDPGMELHLIHYSYGVNSTEKGDLSSESTVSRIRTEHFPLTLESARPSHTSQYLCASSGLAGRNEQFFGPGTRLTVL.

The sample holds many counts of this clonotype. J is TRBJ2-3 and V is TRBV3-1; 9 nucleotides line up with TRBD2. The V and J ends lost 3 bases and 1 base, in that order; junction bases with no gene match: 5. Per the germline V gene, CDR1 is LGHDT and CDR2 is YNNKEL (reference sequence). The CDR3 runs 16 residues. The CDR3 DNA sequence: TGTGCCAGCAGCCAGGGTCGGACTAGCGGCACAGATACGCAGTATTTT. It specifies CASSQGRTSGTDTQYF.

The V gene is TRBV6-5, the J gene TRBJ1-1; 8 nucleotides line up with TRBD1. Germline trimming cut 0 bases from V and 2 bases from J; bases unmatched to any gene: 2. This CDR3 has 15 residues. Germline V gives CDR1 MNHEY, CDR2 SVGAGI. The CDR3 spells CASSYSGQGNTEAFF. In DNA, the CDR3 is TGTGCCAGCAGTTACTCCGGACAGGGAAACACTGAAGCTTTCTTT.

This clonotype came up once. V and J are TRBV20-1 and TRBJ2-2, with 9 bases lining up with TRBD2. The V gene's germline CDR1 is DFQATT and CDR2 SNEGSKA (reference sequence). The CDR3 is 15 residues long. V lost 0 bases to trimming and J lost 4 bases; unmatched junction nucleotides: 3. The CDR3 DNA is TGCAGTGCTAGAGATCCTAGCGGGACCACCGGGGAGCTGTTTTTT. The encoded protein is CSARDPSGTTGELFF.

J is TRBJ1-6 and V is TRBV19, with 7 nucleotides matching TRBD1. Germline V gene sequence: CDR1 LNHDA, CDR2 SQIVND (reference sequence). This CDR3 is built from 15 residues. V lost 7 bases to trimming and J lost 4 bases; unmatched junction nucleotides: 7. This CDR3 is CASTHGTVYNSPLHF. CDR3 DNA: TGTGCCAGTACCCACGGGACAGTGTATAATTCACCCCTCCACTTT.

The gene calls are TRBV9 and TRBJ2-7; 7 positions match TRBD1. Per the germline V gene, CDR1 is SGDLS and CDR2 is YYNGEE. CDR3 length equals 14 residues. The ends lost 0 bases at V and 6 bases at J; junction bases unmatched: 6. Here the CDR3 reads CASSVALNRGEQYF. CDR3 sequence (DNA): TGTGCCAGCAGCGTAGCTCTTAACAGGGGCGAGCAGTACTTC.

The V call is TRBV5-1, the J call TRBJ2-5; 8 bases line up with TRBD2. In germline, CDR1 is SGHRS, CDR2 YFSETQ. The V segment lost 4 bases and the J segment 1 base; nucleotides outside the gene matches: 12. The CDR3 consists of 17 residues. CDR3 residues: CASSLPEGGGLQETQYF. The DNA of the CDR3 is TGCGCCAGCAGCCTTCCGGAGGGCGGGGGGCTCCAAGAGACCCAGTACTTC.

J is TRBJ2-2 and V is TRBV7-9; a possible D gene is TRBD1 (5 bases). Germline V gene sequence: CDR1 SEHNR, CDR2 FQNEAQ (reference sequence). V was shortened by 1 base and J by 7 bases, with 7 bases between the two germline ends. The CDR3 extends over 13 amino acids. The CDR3: CASSLVGLGELFF. The CDR3 coding sequence is TGTGCCAGCAGCTTAGTGGGGCTCGGGGAGCTGTTTTTT.

The rearrangement uses TRBV5-6 and TRBJ2-7; D is ambiguous. V gave up 5 bases and J gave up 3 bases, with 12 bases separating them. The CDR3 consists of 13 residues. Germline CDR1 is SGHDT and CDR2 is YYEEEE. The CDR3 DNA follows: TGTGCCAGCAGTTCCGCTGTCGGCTACGAGCAGTACTTC. Its protein is CASSSAVGYEQYF. Using reference TRBV5-6 and TRBJ2-7 for the parts outside the CDR3, the full variable domain is DAGVTQSPTHLIKTRGQQVTLRCSPKSGHDTVSWYQQALGQGPQFIFQYYEEEERQRGNFPDRFSGHQFPNYSSELNVNALLLGDSALYLCASSSAVGYEQYFGPGTRLTVT.

The gene calls are TRBV10-1 and TRBJ2-5; D is unresolved. Deletions cut 4 bases from V and 5 bases from J, with 17 bases between. Germline CDR1 WNHNN, CDR2 SYGVQD (reference sequence). The CDR3 contains 15 residues. The CDR3 sequence: CASSVDAAGNETQYF. The CDR3 region has the DNA TGCGCCAGCAGTGTGGATGCGGCAGGCAATGAGACCCAGTACTTC.